A selection of T cell receptor beta chains follows, all from one sample in a study of CD8+CD57+ T cells in acquired aplastic anemia. A single record per CDR3 protein comes from TCRdb applying MiXCR to the reads. The top ten clones hold 1.3% of a sample with under 350,000 distinct CDR3 sequences, 56% of them seen once. Sequenced: sorted CD4+, CD8+, or CD8+CD57+ T cells (not recorded which) from PBMCs. These receptors were collected from a human donor with aplastic anemia. Both conserved end residues are part of each CDR3. D genes are given only for firm matches. Rows may omit the clone size; those that give it use once, few, many or a size class.

v_call: TRBV15
clone_size: .
j_call: TRBJ1-5
d_call: TRBD1
cdr3_nt: TGTGCCACAAGCACCGGGACAGTTAATCAGCCCCAGCATTTT
cdr3_aa: CATSTGTVNQPQHF

v_call: TRBV6-5
clone_size: many
j_call: TRBJ1-1
d_call: .
cdr3_nt: TGTGCCAGCAGTGCCCGGGGGCCAAGTTCCACGAACACTGAAGCTTTCTTT
cdr3_aa: CASSARGPSSTNTEAFF

v_call: TRBV2
clone_size: .
j_call: TRBJ2-5
d_call: TRBD1
cdr3_nt: TGTGCCAGCAGCCCTTTGACAGGGGCGATGGAGACCCAGTACTTC
cdr3_aa: CASSPLTGAMETQYF

v_call: TRBV7-8
clone_size: .
j_call: TRBJ1-4
d_call: .
cdr3_nt: TGTGCCAGCAGCTTAGCGAACAGGAGTAATGAAAAACTGTTTTTT
cdr3_aa: CASSLANRSNEKLFF

v_call: TRBV29-1
clone_size: .
j_call: TRBJ1-1
d_call: .
cdr3_nt: TGCAGCGTTTGGGACACTGAAGCTTTCTTT
cdr3_aa: CSVWDTEAFF

v_call: TRBV24-1
clone_size: .
j_call: TRBJ2-1
d_call: TRBD2
cdr3_nt: TGTGCCACCAGTGATCCCGGGACTATAGACCACAATGAGCAGTTCTTC
cdr3_aa: CATSDPGTIDHNEQFF

v_call: TRBV6-5
clone_size: many
j_call: TRBJ1-2
d_call: .
cdr3_nt: TGTGCCAGCAGTTACTCGTATCAGAGTAATGGCTACACCTTC
cdr3_aa: CASSYSYQSNGYTF

v_call: TRBV12-5
clone_size: many
j_call: TRBJ1-2
d_call: .
cdr3_nt: TGTGCTAGTGGTTTGGTACCCGGACAGTCGTATTATGGCTACACCTTC
cdr3_aa: CASGLVPGQSYYGYTF

v_call: TRBV2
clone_size: few
j_call: TRBJ2-5
d_call: TRBD2
cdr3_nt: TGTGCCAGCAGTGATGCGCTAGCGGGATTATTAGAGACCCAGTACTTC
cdr3_aa: CASSDALAGLLETQYF

v_call: TRBV19
clone_size: .
j_call: TRBJ1-1
d_call: .
cdr3_nt: TGTGCCAGTAGTATAGGACAGCTCGAAGCTTTCTTT
cdr3_aa: CASSIGQLEAFF

v_call: TRBV7-8
clone_size: .
j_call: TRBJ2-1
d_call: .
cdr3_nt: TGTGCCAGCAGCTTGGCACAGGGACGCTACAATGAGCAGTTCTTC
cdr3_aa: CASSLAQGRYNEQFF

v_call: TRBV10-2
clone_size: few
j_call: TRBJ1-5
d_call: .
cdr3_nt: TGCGCCAGCAGGGACAAATCACAGCCCCAGCATTTT
cdr3_aa: CASRDKSQPQHF

v_call: TRBV11-3
clone_size: .
j_call: TRBJ2-2
d_call: .
cdr3_nt: TGTGCCAGCAGCTTCAAGCCCGGGGAGCTGTTTTTT
cdr3_aa: CASSFKPGELFF

v_call: TRBV4-3
clone_size: .
j_call: TRBJ2-7
d_call: .
cdr3_nt: TGCGCCAGCAGCCCCTCTCGGACCTACGAGCAGTACTTC
cdr3_aa: CASSPSRTYEQYF

v_call: TRBV7-9
clone_size: once
j_call: TRBJ1-1
d_call: .
cdr3_nt: TGTGCCAGCAGACCTGACAAGTACACTGAAGCTTTCTTT
cdr3_aa: CASRPDKYTEAFF

v_call: TRBV7-2
clone_size: .
j_call: TRBJ2-7
d_call: .
cdr3_nt: TGTGCCAGCAGCTTAGCGCGAGGGGATCTGGACTTC
cdr3_aa: CASSLARGDLDF

v_call: TRBV7-9
clone_size: .
j_call: TRBJ2-5
d_call: TRBD2
cdr3_nt: TGTGCCAGCAGCCAAGGGAGCGGGGGCCTAGGGGAGACCCAGTACTTC
cdr3_aa: CASSQGSGGLGETQYF

v_call: TRBV24-1
clone_size: .
j_call: TRBJ2-1
d_call: .
cdr3_nt: TGTGCCACCAGTGATTCGACGAAGGGGGTACTTGAGGAGCAGTTCTTC
cdr3_aa: CATSDSTKGVLEEQFF

v_call: TRBV6-1
clone_size: many
j_call: TRBJ2-5
d_call: .
cdr3_nt: TGTGCCAGCAGTGATGCACAGGGTCCCCGTGGGACCCAGTACTTC
cdr3_aa: CASSDAQGPRGTQYF

v_call: TRBV9
clone_size: .
j_call: TRBJ2-7
d_call: .
cdr3_nt: TGTGCCAGCAGCGTAGAAGGCCAGAGCTCCTACGAGCAGTACTTC
cdr3_aa: CASSVEGQSSYEQYF

v_call: TRBV20-1
clone_size: .
j_call: TRBJ1-1
d_call: .
cdr3_nt: TGCAGTGCCGTGCTCTACACTGAAGCTTTCTTT
cdr3_aa: CSAVLYTEAFF

v_call: TRBV6-6
clone_size: .
j_call: TRBJ1-2
d_call: TRBD1
cdr3_nt: TGTGCCAGCAGTGAGCATAAGGGGGCTGGCTACACCTTC
cdr3_aa: CASSEHKGAGYTF

v_call: TRBV5-1
clone_size: .
j_call: TRBJ2-5
d_call: TRBD2
cdr3_nt: TGCGCCAGCAATCCCGGGACTAGCGGGGTACAAGAGACCCAGTACTTC
cdr3_aa: CASNPGTSGVQETQYF